This TCR beta chain emerged from a study of cytomegalovirus exposure and HLA in healthy donors. General observations from the study: Follow-up analysis seemed to connect common viral pathogens with several of the most significant clusters identified. Excluded: some indistinguishable V segments such as TRBV6-2 and TRBV6-3.

The CDR3 is 16 residues long. V was shortened by 0 bases and J by 0 bases, with 8 bases between the two germline ends. Germline assignment: CDR1 MNHEY and CDR2 SVGAGI. Note on this clone: The antigen remains unidentified.

The PCR made use of 60 Vbeta and 13 Jbeta primers. Authors' methods: In a later analysis, 70 million to 80 million unique TCR beta chains included roughly 11 million shared by two or more donors. Data came from immunoSEQ multiplex PCR; TCRdb stores just in-frame clones and leaves some out. V, J and clone size derive from that table, while D and trimming were established from the DNA sequence. There are some 200,000 clones in the sample; under 70% occur only once, and 2.5% to 3% lies in the top ten. The sequenced sample was PBMCs. The TCR was taken from a middle-aged man in good health and CMV-seropositive. V usage is TRBV6-5 and J usage is TRBJ2-2; TRBD2 is a possible D gene (6 bases). The CDR3 loop reads CASSYSGLTNTGELFF. DNA for the CDR3: TGTGCCAGCAGTTACTCGGGACTCACGAACACCGGGGAGCTGTTTTTT.